These 32 T cell receptor beta chains originate from one sample sequenced in a study of cytomegalovirus exposure and HLA in healthy donors. 60 Vbeta and 13 Jbeta primers were used in PCR. Sequencing used immunoSEQ multiplex PCR; TCRdb keeps in-frame clones, though not all of them. Here the sample spans approximately 51,000 clones, 81% being singletons. Sequencing input: PBMCs. These receptor sequences come from a boy aged 5-17 years in good health and CMV-seropositive.

The chain couples TRBV13 to TRBJ2-2, with a weak D call TRBD1 (6 bases). Germline assignment: CDR1 PRHDT and CDR2 FYEKMQ (reference sequence). V lost 5 bases, J lost 5 bases, and 15 bases lay in between. The CDR3 contains 15 residues. In DNA form, the CDR3 reads TGTGCCAGCAGCAGTACAGGGTGGACGACCGGGGAGCTGTTTTTT. Encoded protein: CASSSTGWTTGELFF.

The chain has TRBV5-1 and TRBJ2-7; 7 bases fit TRBD1. V lost 5 bases, J lost 0 bases, and 5 bases stayed unmatched. Per the germline V gene, CDR1 is SGHRS and CDR2 is YFSETQ. CDR3 length equals 14 residues. This CDR3 reads CASRWGQSSYEQYF. For the CDR3, the DNA is TGCGCCAGCAGGTGGGGACAGTCCTCCTACGAGCAGTACTTC.

This chain connects TRBV9 to TRBJ1-6, with TRBD1 matching 7 bases. The junction had 8 bases not matched to a gene; V was cut back by 7 bases and J by 7 bases. The CDR3 runs 14 residues. CDR1 and CDR2 from the germline V gene are SGDLS and YYNGEE. The CDR3 loop reads CASGLDRENSPLHF. CDR3 coding DNA: TGTGCCAGCGGCTTAGACAGGGAAAATTCACCCCTCCACTTT.

J is TRBJ2-4 and V is TRBV5-1; a weak D match, TRBD1 (5 bases). The V gene's germline CDR1 is SGHRS and CDR2 YFSETQ. V lost 0 bases and J 0 bases, leaving 13 bases between the germline ends. CDR3 length equals 17 residues. This chain's CDR3 is CASSLGQYLKAKNIQYF. CDR3 nucleotide sequence: TGCGCCAGCAGCTTGGGACAGTACCTCAAAGCCAAAAACATTCAGTACTTC.

V usage is TRBV5-6 and J usage is TRBJ2-1, with a tentative D call TRBD1 (5 bases). Germline V gives CDR1 SGHDT, CDR2 YYEEEE. CDR3 length: 17 residues. V lost 4 bases and J 8 bases, leaving 25 bases between the germline ends. The CDR3 DNA reads as TGTGCCAGCAGCCTGCGGATTTTGACAAGCCCCAGGGATGAGCAGTTCTTC. Residues: CASSLRILTSPRDEQFF.

V usage is TRBV5-1 and J usage is TRBJ2-7, with 8 bases lining up with TRBD1. V trimming: 2 bases; J trimming: 4 bases; junction bases outside the gene matches: 8. The CDR3 loop spans 15 amino acids. CDR1 SGHRS and CDR2 YFSETQ come from the germline V gene. The CDR3 nucleotides are TGCGCCAGCAGCTTCGGACAGGGTATGACGTACGAGCAGTACTTC. Protein: CASSFGQGMTYEQYF.

The chain links TRBV18 to TRBJ1-1; D unresolved. V lost 0 bases to trimming and J lost 1 base, with 9 bases between them. The CDR3 has 15 residues. The V gene's germline CDR1 is KGHSH and CDR2 LQKENI. The CDR3 region has the DNA TGTGCCAGCTCACCACCGACGGCGGAGAACACTGAAGCTTTCTTT. Encoded protein: CASSPPTAENTEAFF. Looking up the rest from reference TRBV18 and TRBJ1-1 gives the full variable domain: NAGVMQNPRHLVRRRGQEARLRCSPMKGHSHVYWYRQLPEEGLKFMVYLQKENIIDESGMPKERFSAEFPKEGPSILRIQQVVRGDSAAYFCASSPPTAENTEAFFGQGTRLTVV.

This clone has only one observation. The J gene is TRBJ1-6, the V gene TRBV11-2; 10 nucleotides agree with TRBD1. This CDR3 has 15 residues. With V trimmed by 2 bases and J by 7 bases, 2 bases remained unmatched. Per germline, CDR1 SGHAT and CDR2 FQNNGV. The CDR3 DNA reads TGTGCCAGCAGCTTAAGGGGACAGGGGAATTCACCCCTCCACTTT. It codes for CASSLRGQGNSPLHF.

The chain recombines TRBV25-1 with TRBJ2-5, with D possibly being TRBD1 (6 bases). The CDR3 has 14 residues. Germline V gene lookup returns CDR1 MGHDK and CDR2 SYGVNS. The ends were cut back, 2 bases at V and 3 bases at J, with 10 bases in the middle. The CDR3 DNA follows: TGTGCCAGCAGTGAAGGAGCAGGGGAAGAGACCCAGTACTTC. Protein: CASSEGAGEETQYF.

The chain recombines TRBV29-1 with TRBJ2-1; TRBD1 matches 12 bases. Germline V lookup: CDR1 SQVTM, CDR2 ANQGSEA. V was pared by 6 bases and J by 2 bases, with 20 bases of the junction left unmatched. This CDR3 has 20 residues. The CDR3 DNA is TGCAGCGTCTCCGGGACAGGGGGCTCATCGGGTCTTTACACCTACAATGAGCAGTTCTTC. Translation: CSVSGTGGSSGLYTYNEQFF.

This chain uses TRBV6-4 with TRBJ2-2, with D unresolved. Germline V CDR1 and CDR2: MRHNA, SNTAGT. This CDR3 spans 13 amino acids. Trimming took 2 bases from V and 7 from J, leaving 8 bases between them. The CDR3 loop reads CASSDLGGGELFF. The CDR3 coding sequence is TGTGCCAGCAGTGACCTCGGCGGCGGGGAGCTGTTTTTT.

The chain combines TRBV29-1 with TRBJ2-7, with 7 positions matching TRBD1. Per germline, CDR1 SQVTM and CDR2 ANQGSEA. The CDR3 extends over 12 amino acids. V gave up 7 bases and J gave up 4 bases; unmatched junction bases: 7. In DNA, the CDR3 is TGCAGCGCTCAGACAGGGTGGTACGAGCAGTACTTC. Amino acid sequence: CSAQTGWYEQYF.

The chain links TRBV27 to TRBJ2-1; the match to TRBD1 covers 8 bases. The CDR3 extends over 15 amino acids. J was trimmed by 4 bases and V by 3 bases; bases with no gene match: 5. The germline gives CDR1 MNHEY, CDR2 SMNVEV (reference sequence). CDR3 sequence (DNA): TGTGCCAGCAGTTTGGAACACAGGGGGTACAATGAGCAGTTCTTC. Protein product: CASSLEHRGYNEQFF.

The V call is TRBV9, the J call TRBJ2-3, with 10 bases identical to TRBD2. CDR1 and CDR2 from the germline V gene are SGDLS and YYNGEE. The CDR3 length is 14 residues. V gave up 4 bases and J gave up 4 bases; unmatched junction bases: 3. The CDR3 sequence: CASSILAGADTQYF. The CDR3 nucleotides are TGTGCCAGCAGCATTCTAGCGGGGGCAGATACGCAGTATTTT.

J is TRBJ2-3 and V is TRBV6-1; TRBD2 aligns across 9 bases. Per germline, CDR1 MNHNS and CDR2 SASEGT. The CDR3 contains 15 residues. V gave up 2 bases and J gave up 4 bases; unmatched junction bases: 4. For the CDR3, the DNA is TGTGCCAGCAGTGAACCGGGCGGGGGGGCAGATACGCAGTATTTT. It translates to CASSEPGGGADTQYF.

This clone was found once. This chain links TRBV5-1 with TRBJ1-2, with D unresolved. V lost 4 bases and J 1 base, leaving 14 bases between the germline ends. The germline V gene encodes CDR1 SGHRS and CDR2 YFSETQ. The CDR3 consists of 15 residues. DNA of the CDR3: TGCGCCAGCAGCCCGGCCGCGGGCAGTAACTATGGCTACACCTTC. It encodes CASSPAAGSNYGYTF.

The chain recombines TRBV4-2 with TRBJ1-4; D is possibly TRBD1 (5 bases). Germline values: CDR1 LGHNA, CDR2 YNFKEQ. This CDR3 contains 15 residues. Trimming removed 0 bases from V and 5 bases from J, with 10 bases in between. As DNA, the CDR3 is TGTGCCAGCAGCCAAGAGAGGACAAGGAATGAAAAACTGTTTTTT. Protein product: CASSQERTRNEKLFF.

This clone was picked up a small number of times. V and J are TRBV9 and TRBJ2-2; D unclear. Germline V gene data show CDR1 as SGDLS and CDR2 as YYNGEE. The CDR3 covers 14 residues. V gave up 3 bases and J gave up 5 bases, with 11 bases separating them. The chain's CDR3 is CASSAQYSTGELFF. Written as DNA, the CDR3 is TGTGCCAGCAGCGCTCAATACAGTACCGGGGAGCTGTTTTTT.

DNA of the CDR3: TGTGCTAGTGGTCCCCTGATACAGGGGGCGCGTGGCTACACCTTC. Translating gives CASGPLIQGARGYTF. This chain links TRBV12-5 with TRBJ1-2; TRBD1 matches at 9 bases. This CDR3 has 15 amino acids. Germline trimming cut 5 bases from V and 7 bases from J; bases unmatched to any gene: 11. Germline V gives CDR1 LGHNT, CDR2 FRNRAP.

This chain connects TRBV7-9 to TRBJ2-1, with 10 bases that match TRBD2. Germline V lookup: CDR1 SEHNR, CDR2 FQNEAQ (reference sequence). CDR3 size: 17 residues. Trimming took 5 bases from V and 4 from J; bases not matched to a gene: 11. The CDR3 DNA sequence: TGTGCCAGCAGCACTCCTAGCGGGGGAACGGAGTACAATGAGCAGTTCTTC. This translates into CASSTPSGGTEYNEQFF.

The V gene is TRBV18, the J gene TRBJ2-7; 9 nucleotides match TRBD1. V trimming: 4 bases; J trimming: 2 bases; junction bases outside the gene matches: 0. This CDR3 contains 13 residues. Germline CDR1 reads KGHSH; CDR2 reads LQKENI. CDR3 loop: CASSRQGAYEQYF. CDR3 DNA: TGTGCCAGCTCACGACAGGGGGCCTACGAGCAGTACTTC. Together with reference TRBV18 and TRBJ2-7, the CDR3 gives the full variable domain: NAGVMQNPRHLVRRRGQEARLRCSPMKGHSHVYWYRQLPEEGLKFMVYLQKENIIDESGMPKERFSAEFPKEGPSILRIQQVVRGDSAAYFCASSRQGAYEQYFGPGTRLTVT.

The chain recombines TRBV5-6 with TRBJ2-3; possibly TRBD1 for D (5 bases). With 0 bases removed from V and 10 bases from J, the gap between germline ends came to 9 bases. The CDR3 spans 12 residues. CDR1 and CDR2 (germline): SGHDT, YYEEEE. CDR3 nucleotides: TGTGCCAGCAGCTTGGGCAGGGTATCGCAGTATTTT. Its translation: CASSLGRVSQYF.

V gene TRBV14 combines with J gene TRBJ2-5; 8 bases line up with TRBD2. V gave up 3 bases and J gave up 4 bases; unmatched junction bases: 19. From germline, CDR1 is SGHDN and CDR2 FVKESK. This CDR3 spans 19 amino acids. The CDR3 DNA is TGTGCCAGCAGCCAGGTCGACGTAGCGGGGACGTATGTTGGAGAGACCCAGTACTTC. Amino acids: CASSQVDVAGTYVGETQYF. Based on the CDR3 plus reference TRBV14 and TRBJ2-5, the full variable domain is EAGVTQFPSHSVIEKGQTVTLRCDPISGHDNLYWYRRVMGKEIKFLLHFVKESKQDESGMPNNRFLAERTGGTYSTLKVQPAELEDSGVYFCASSQVDVAGTYVGETQYFGPGTRLLVL.

The V call is TRBV19, the J call TRBJ2-2, with 10 bases fitting TRBD2. The CDR3 runs 15 residues. Germline values: CDR1 LNHDA, CDR2 SQIVND (reference sequence). J was trimmed by 5 bases and V by 8 bases; bases with no gene match: 8. This CDR3 is CASQGLADFTGELFF. In nucleotides, the CDR3 is TGTGCCAGTCAAGGACTAGCGGATTTTACCGGGGAGCTGTTTTTT.

This chain links TRBV5-1 with TRBJ1-4; weak D call: TRBD1 (5 bases). This CDR3 region has 16 residues. In germline, CDR1 is SGHRS, CDR2 YFSETQ. Trimming removed 3 bases at V and 8 bases at J, with 20 bases between. CDR3 sequence: CASSSWTAGRAEKLFF. Written as DNA, the CDR3 is TGCGCCAGCAGCTCCTGGACCGCAGGGAGGGCGGAAAAACTGTTTTTT.

The genes are TRBV19 and TRBJ2-7; D is undetermined. Germline CDR1 is LNHDA and CDR2 is SQIVND (reference sequence). The CDR3 is 14 residues long. Trimming took 3 bases from V and 2 from J, leaving 11 bases between them. The CDR3 loop is CASSIQDSAYEQYF. CDR3 sequence (DNA): TGTGCCAGTAGTATTCAGGATTCAGCCTACGAGCAGTACTTC.

The chain carries TRBV9 and TRBJ2-7; D possibly corresponds to TRBD2 (6 bases). The germline CDR1 and CDR2 sequences are SGDLS and YYNGEE. V dropped 0 bases and J dropped 2 bases, with 9 bases sitting between them. This CDR3 has 14 residues. As DNA, the CDR3 is TGTGCCAGCAGCGTAGCGGACTACCCCTACGAGCAGTACTTC. Protein sequence: CASSVADYPYEQYF.

This clone was observed once. The rearrangement uses TRBV6-1 and TRBJ1-2; possible D gene TRBD1, 5 bases. Trimming took off 6 bases at V and 10 bases at J, with 15 bases between the two ends. The length of the CDR3 is 12 residues. Germline values: CDR1 MNHNS, CDR2 SASEGT. DNA of the CDR3: TGTGCCAGCAGGGGGGGAGGCGACGACTACACCTTC. Its translation: CASRGGGDDYTF.

The chain is built from TRBV6-6 and TRBJ1-5, with D perhaps matching TRBD1 (6 bases). The V gene lost 5 bases and the J gene lost 3 bases, with 17 bases spanning the gap. Germline lookup yields CDR1 MNHNY and CDR2 SVGAGI (reference sequence). The CDR3 has 16 residues. The CDR3 spells CASSPPLQGVNQPQHF. The CDR3 nucleotides read TGTGCCAGCAGTCCCCCACTACAGGGAGTCAATCAGCCCCAGCATTTT.

This sequence joins TRBV29-1 and TRBJ2-1; D gene ambiguous. This CDR3 has 11 amino acids. Germline values: CDR1 SQVTM, CDR2 ANQGSEA. Trimming removed 6 bases from V and 10 bases from J, with 13 bases in between. CDR3 region: CSVWLTREQFF. CDR3 nucleotide sequence: TGCAGCGTCTGGCTAACGAGGGAGCAGTTCTTC.

The CDR3 sequence: CASSLAGQGAVGYTF. DNA of the CDR3: TGTGCCAGCAGCTTAGCAGGACAGGGGGCGGTTGGCTACACCTTC. The rearrangement joins TRBV7-8 to TRBJ1-2; 11 bases match TRBD1. This CDR3 is 15 amino acids long. J lost 7 bases, V lost 0 bases, and 4 bases had no gene match. Looked up from germline, CDR1 is SGHVS and CDR2 is FQNEAQ.

The chain uses TRBV6-6 and TRBJ2-2; TRBD1 matches 7 bases. Germline CDR1 reads MNHNY; CDR2 reads SVGAGI (reference sequence). J lost 6 bases, V lost 5 bases, and 3 bases had no gene match. This CDR3 contains 13 residues. The CDR3 region is CASSGQVSGELFF. The CDR3 nucleotides read TGTGCCAGCAGTGGACAGGTCTCCGGGGAGCTGTTTTTT.